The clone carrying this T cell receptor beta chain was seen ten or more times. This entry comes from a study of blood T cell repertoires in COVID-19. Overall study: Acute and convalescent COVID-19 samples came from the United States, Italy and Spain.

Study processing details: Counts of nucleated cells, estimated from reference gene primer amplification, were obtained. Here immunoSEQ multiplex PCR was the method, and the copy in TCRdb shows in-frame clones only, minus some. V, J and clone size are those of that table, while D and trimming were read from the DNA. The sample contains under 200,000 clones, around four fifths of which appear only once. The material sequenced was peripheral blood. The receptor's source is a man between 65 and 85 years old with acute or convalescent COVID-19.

As DNA, the CDR3 is TGTGCCAGCAGCTTAGTAGTCCATGGGCAGTTCTTC. This codes for CASSLVVHGQFF. The J gene is TRBJ2-1, the V gene TRBV7-2; D is undetermined. The CDR3 totals 12 residues. Germline CDR1 is SGHTA and CDR2 is FQGNSA. V lost 1 base to trimming and J lost 12 bases, with 10 bases between them.